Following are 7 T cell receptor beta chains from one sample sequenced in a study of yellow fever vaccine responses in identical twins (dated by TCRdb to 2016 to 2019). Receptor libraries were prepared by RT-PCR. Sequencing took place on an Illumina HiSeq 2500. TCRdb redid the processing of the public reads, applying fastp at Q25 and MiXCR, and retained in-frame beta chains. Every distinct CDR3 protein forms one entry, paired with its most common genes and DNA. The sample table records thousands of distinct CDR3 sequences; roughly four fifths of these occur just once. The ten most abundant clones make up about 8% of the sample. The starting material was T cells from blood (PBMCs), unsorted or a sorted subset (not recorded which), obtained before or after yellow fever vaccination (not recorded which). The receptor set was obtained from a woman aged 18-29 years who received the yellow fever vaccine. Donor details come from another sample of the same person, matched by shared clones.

For the CDR3, the DNA is TGCAGCGTTCATCGCCTGAACTACAATGAGCAGTTCTTC. Protein product: CSVHRLNYNEQFF. The chain couples TRBV29-1 to TRBJ2-1, with D unclear. CDR3 length: 13 residues. Trimming shortened V by 5 bases and J by 3 bases, and 11 bases separated the two germline ends. The V gene's germline CDR1 is SQVTM and CDR2 ANQGSEA.

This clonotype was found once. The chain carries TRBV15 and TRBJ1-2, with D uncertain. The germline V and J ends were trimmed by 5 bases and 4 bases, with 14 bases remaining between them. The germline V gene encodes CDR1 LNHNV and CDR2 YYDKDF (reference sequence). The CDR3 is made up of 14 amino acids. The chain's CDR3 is CATSQAPSGYGYTF. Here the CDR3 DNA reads TGTGCCACCAGCCAAGCCCCCTCCGGCTATGGCTACACCTTC.

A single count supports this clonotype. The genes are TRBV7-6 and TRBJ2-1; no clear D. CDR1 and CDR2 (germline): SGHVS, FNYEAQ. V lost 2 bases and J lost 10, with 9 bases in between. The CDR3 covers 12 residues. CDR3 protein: CASSLNGLEQFF. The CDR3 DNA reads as TGTGCCAGCAGCTTAAATGGTCTGGAGCAGTTCTTC.

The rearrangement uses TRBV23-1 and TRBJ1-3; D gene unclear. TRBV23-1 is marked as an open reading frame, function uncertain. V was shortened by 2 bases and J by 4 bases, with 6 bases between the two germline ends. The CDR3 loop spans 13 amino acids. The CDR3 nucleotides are TGCGCCAGCAGTCAACCCGAAGGAAACACCATATATTTT. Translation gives CASSQPEGNTIYF.

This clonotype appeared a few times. The DNA of the CDR3 is TGTGCCAGCAGCTTAGGGACAGGAGGCTATGGCTACACCTTC. It codes for CASSLGTGGYGYTF. V gene TRBV7-9 combines with J gene TRBJ1-2; 7 bases fit TRBD1. V shed 1 base, J shed 4 bases, and the junction held 3 bases outside the gene matches. The CDR3 has 14 residues. Germline CDR1 reads SEHNR; CDR2 reads FQNEAQ (reference sequence).

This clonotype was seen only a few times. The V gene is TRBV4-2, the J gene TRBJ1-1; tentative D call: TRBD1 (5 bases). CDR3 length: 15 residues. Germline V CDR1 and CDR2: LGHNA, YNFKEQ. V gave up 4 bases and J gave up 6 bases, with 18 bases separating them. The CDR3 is CASSLRGSKGPEAFF. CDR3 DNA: TGTGCCAGCAGCCTAAGGGGCAGCAAGGGACCTGAAGCTTTCTTT.

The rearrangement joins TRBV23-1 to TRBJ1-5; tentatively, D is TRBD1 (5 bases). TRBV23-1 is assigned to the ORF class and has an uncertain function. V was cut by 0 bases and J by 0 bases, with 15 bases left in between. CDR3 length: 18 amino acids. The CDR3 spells CASSQSARGTYSNQPQHF. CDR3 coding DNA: TGCGCCAGCAGTCAATCCGCGAGGGGCACTTATAGCAATCAGCCCCAGCATTTT.